This T cell receptor beta chain was retrieved from a study of blood T cells in healthy people across ages. There are many counts of this clonotype. The V end was cut by 0 bases, the J end by 0 bases, with 9 bases between. Germline CDR1 is SGHRS and CDR2 is YFSETQ. CDR3 length: 15 amino acids. The total RNA that was extracted per sample amounted to at least 5 micrograms. The use of a sample-barcoded 5' primer and a J-beta primer mix characterized a second PCR of about 7 to 12 cycles. In TCRdb, the 5' RACE reads were re-called with MiXCR into one record per CDR3 protein. Of roughly 900,000 distinct CDR3 sequences in the sample, 25% to 30% were seen once.

V usage is TRBV5-1 and J usage is TRBJ2-5; no definite D call. This TCR was sampled from a woman aged 80 or older in good health. The sequencing input was blood. The CDR3 DNA is TGCGCCAGCAGCTTGGTTCGGGTGTACCAAGAGACCCAGTACTTC. Residues: CASSLVRVYQETQYF.